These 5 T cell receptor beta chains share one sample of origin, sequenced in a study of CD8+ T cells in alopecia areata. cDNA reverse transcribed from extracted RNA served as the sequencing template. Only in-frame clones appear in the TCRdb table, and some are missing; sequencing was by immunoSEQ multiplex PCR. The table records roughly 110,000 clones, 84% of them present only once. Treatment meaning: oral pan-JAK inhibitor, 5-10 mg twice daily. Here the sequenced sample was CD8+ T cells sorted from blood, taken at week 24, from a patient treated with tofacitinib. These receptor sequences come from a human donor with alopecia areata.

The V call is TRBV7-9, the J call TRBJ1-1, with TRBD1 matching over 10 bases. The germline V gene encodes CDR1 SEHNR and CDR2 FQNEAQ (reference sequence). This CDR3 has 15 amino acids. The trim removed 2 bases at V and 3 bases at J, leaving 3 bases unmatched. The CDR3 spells CASSLIGQGDTEAFF. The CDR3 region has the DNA TGTGCCAGCAGCTTAATTGGACAGGGGGACACTGAAGCTTTCTTT. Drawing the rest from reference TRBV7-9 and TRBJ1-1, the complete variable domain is DTGVSQNPRHKITKRGQNVTFRCDPISEHNRLYWYRQTLGQGPEFLTYFQNEAQLEKSRLLSDRFSAERPKGSFSTLEIQRTEQGDSAMYLCASSLIGQGDTEAFFGQGTRLTVV.

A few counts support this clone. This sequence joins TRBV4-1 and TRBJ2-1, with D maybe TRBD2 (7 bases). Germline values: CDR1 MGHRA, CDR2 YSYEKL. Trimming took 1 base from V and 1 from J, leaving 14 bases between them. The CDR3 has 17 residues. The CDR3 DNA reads TGCGCCAGCAGCCAAGTTGGAGGGGGGGGATCCTACAATGAGCAGTTCTTC. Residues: CASSQVGGGGSYNEQFF.

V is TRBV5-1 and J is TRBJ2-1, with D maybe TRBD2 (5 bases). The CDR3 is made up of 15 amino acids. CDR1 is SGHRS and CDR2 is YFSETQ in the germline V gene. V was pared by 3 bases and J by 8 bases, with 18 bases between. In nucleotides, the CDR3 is TGCGCCAGCAGCTCAAAAACGGGATTCGGGGATGAGCAGTTCTTC. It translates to CASSSKTGFGDEQFF.

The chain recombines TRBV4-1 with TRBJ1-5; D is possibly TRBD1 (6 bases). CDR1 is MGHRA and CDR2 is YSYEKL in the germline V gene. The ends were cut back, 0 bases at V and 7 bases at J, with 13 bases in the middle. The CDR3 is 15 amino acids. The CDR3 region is CASSQERTVTQPQHF. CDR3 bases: TGCGCCAGCAGCCAAGAGAGGACAGTCACACAGCCCCAGCATTTT.

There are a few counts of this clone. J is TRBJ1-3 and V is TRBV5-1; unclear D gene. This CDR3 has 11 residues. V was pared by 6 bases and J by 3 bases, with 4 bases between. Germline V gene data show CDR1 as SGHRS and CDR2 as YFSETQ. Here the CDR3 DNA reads TGCGCCAGCACGGATGGAAACACCATATATTTT. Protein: CASTDGNTIYF.